This T cell receptor (beta chain) originates from a study of blood T cells in healthy people across ages. About this clonotype: Its specificity is not known.

It was with a sample-barcoded 5' primer and a J-beta primer mix that a second PCR of roughly 7 to 11 cycles was run. TCRdb passed the 5' RACE reads through MiXCR, listing each CDR3 protein once. The table shows 1.6 million or so distinct CDR3 sequences, with about 35% occurring only once. Germline V gene lookup returns CDR1 SGHTA and CDR2 FQGNSA. This CDR3 has 15 residues. The trim removed 2 bases at V and 9 bases at J, leaving 10 bases unmatched. Study observations and caveats: Higher diversity and more naive CD4+ cells were features of long-lived donors, compared to aged donors.

Sequencing was done on a sample of blood. The chain employs TRBV7-2 and TRBJ2-1, with TRBD2 identical over 7 bases. This clonotype was obtained from a woman younger than 45 in good health. Here the CDR3 reads CASSLNRGLGIEQFF. The DNA for the CDR3 is TGTGCCAGCAGCTTAAATCGAGGACTAGGTATTGAGCAGTTCTTC. The complete variable domain, with remaining parts taken from reference TRBV7-2 and TRBJ2-1, reads GAGVSQSPSNKVTEKGKDVELRCDPISGHTALYWYRQSLGQGLEFLIYFQGNSAPDKSGLPSDRFSAERTGGSVSTLTIQRTQQEDSAVYLCASSLNRGLGIEQFFGPGTRLTVL.